Sequencing of this T cell receptor beta chain was carried out in a study of cytomegalovirus exposure and HLA in healthy donors. A multiplex PCR was run with 60 Vbeta primers and 13 Jbeta primers. Generated by immunoSEQ multiplex PCR, the TCRdb table keeps only in-frame clones and is missing some. Of hundreds of thousands of clones listed, 80% to 90% were seen once; the top ten hold 2.9%. This CDR3 comprises 13 residues. The chain is built from TRBV21-1 and TRBJ2-7; the table assigns TRBD1, which was not confirmed against the DNA. TRBV21-1 is a known pseudogene. The TCR sequence derives from a man aged 25-45 years in good health and CMV-seronegative. What was sequenced was PBMCs. The CDR3 nucleotides read TGTGCCAGCAGCAGTCGACAGTCCTACGAGCAGTACTTC. Its translation is CASSSRQSYEQYF.